This TCR beta chain was captured by sequencing in a study of blood T cell repertoires in COVID-19. Sequencing was performed with immunoSEQ multiplex PCR; in TCRdb, only in-frame clones are kept and a portion is missing. The sample holds 200,000 to 250,000 clones, under 90% seen once. The CDR3 length is 17 residues. V was clipped by 1 base and J by 8 bases; unmatched bases: 9. Germline CDR1 and CDR2: LGHNA and YNFKEQ. The sequenced sample was PBMCs or T cells enriched from blood (not recorded which). The TCR was taken from a woman aged 45-65 years with acute COVID-19. The chain links TRBV4-2 to TRBJ1-6; 9 bases line up with TRBD1. The CDR3, as DNA: TGTGCCAGCAGCCAAGGAGGGACAGGGACCTCGGATTCACCCCTCCACTTT. It yields the protein CASSQGGTGTSDSPLHF.